A selection of T cell receptor beta chains follows, all from one sample in a study of blood T cell repertoires in COVID-19. TCRdb keeps only in-frame clones here, not all; method: immunoSEQ multiplex PCR. The table has approximately 97,000 clones, about nine tenths seen once. Sequenced sample: peripheral blood. The receptors originated from a man in his fifties or sixties with acute or convalescent COVID-19. CDR3s include the opening cysteine and the closing phenylalanine or tryptophan. The D gene is left open where the match is weak. Expanded clones get a size class; other rows say once, few or many, or leave the size out.

j_call v_call clone_size d_call cdr3_aa cdr3_nt
TRBJ2-1 TRBV5-1 - TRBD2 CASSLVPSGGSYNEQFF TGCGCCAGCAGCTTGGTCCCCAGCGGGGGGTCATACAATGAGCAGTTCTTC
TRBJ2-5 TRBV7-9 - - CASSLEAWAETQYF TGTGCCAGCAGCTTAGAGGCCTGGGCAGAGACCCAGTACTTC
TRBJ1-1 TRBV19 - TRBD1 CASSKQGAGTEAFF TGTGCCAGTAGTAAGCAGGGGGCTGGCACTGAAGCTTTCTTT
TRBJ1-1 TRBV5-1 - TRBD1 CASSPRTGTGLTGTEAFF TGCGCCAGCAGCCCTCGAACCGGGACAGGTTTAACCGGGACTGAAGCTTTCTTT
TRBJ2-2 TRBV6-2/TRBV6-3 - TRBD1 CASSRGQGLVTGELFF TGTGCCAGCAGCCGCGGACAGGGACTTGTCACCGGGGAGCTGTTTTTT
TRBJ1-1 TRBV18 - - CASSPVTGNTEAFF TGTGCCAGCTCACCAGTGACAGGTAACACTGAAGCTTTCTTT
TRBJ1-1 TRBV2 - - CASAVNTEAFF TGTGCCTCCGCGGTGAACACTGAAGCTTTCTTT
TRBJ1-5 TRBV5-1 once - CASSFQPVEGNQPQHF TGCGCCAGCAGCTTTCAGCCGGTGGAGGGCAATCAGCCCCAGCATTTT
TRBJ1-2 TRBV5-4 - - CASSFQTRNYGYTF TGTGCCAGCAGCTTTCAGACAAGGAATTATGGCTACACCTTC
TRBJ2-5 TRBV4-2 - TRBD2 CASSPGDGAGGETQYF TGTGCCAGCAGCCCTGGGGACGGAGCGGGGGGTGAGACCCAGTACTTC
TRBJ1-1 TRBV2 - - CASRGRNTEAFF TGTGCCAGCAGGGGGCGGAACACTGAAGCTTTCTTT
TRBJ1-6 TRBV6-5 - - CASSYSSGGGLHF TGTGCCAGCAGTTACTCGAGTGGCGGGGGCCTCCACTTT
TRBJ1-6 TRBV24-1 - - CATSVGGGRQNSPLHF TGTGCCACCAGTGTTGGCGGAGGCAGGCAAAATTCACCCCTCCACTTT